This T cell receptor beta chain was sequenced in a study of regulatory T cells in long-lasting Graves disease. Time point given: newly diagnosed GD, antithyroid drugs for less than 3 months. Generation of the TCR library employed RNA extracted from PBMCs. This clonotype came up a few times. No antigen is known for it. Arm-PCR of CDR3 regions and iRepertoire HTBI primers were the basis on which TCR beta libraries were built. TCRdb called the multiplex PCR reads again in MiXCR, with one record for every CDR3 protein. This repertoire shows under 700,000 distinct CDR3 sequences, 15% to 20% found once; its top ten account for just under 25%. Findings and caveats of the study: Peripheral blood, not thyroid tissue, was the sole material studied. Limited sample numbers may have lowered accuracy.

This sample also belongs to another study, concerning T cells in Graves' hyperthyroidism and ophthalmopathy.

The material was peripheral blood mononuclear cells (PBMCs), obtained at new diagnosis, from a patient treated with antithyroid drugs. This receptor was identified in a woman aged 35-65 years with Graves disease.

The CDR3 loop reads CASSSTNRDTNYEQYF. The CDR3 nucleotides are TGCGCCAGCAGCTCAACGAATCGGGACACAAACTACGAGCAGTACTTC. V is TRBV5-1 and J is TRBJ2-7; a weak D match, TRBD1 (6 bases). With 3 bases removed from V and 3 bases from J, the gap between germline ends came to 19 bases. Germline CDR1 SGHRS, CDR2 YFSETQ. This CDR3 is 16 amino acids long. The variable domain in full, completed from reference TRBV5-1 and TRBJ2-7, reads KAGVTQTPRYLIKTRGQQVTLSCSPISGHRSVSWYQQTPGQGLQFLFEYFSETQRNKGNFPGRFSGRQFSNSRSEMNVSTLELGDSALYLCASSSTNRDTNYEQYFGPGTRLTVT.